This note documents a single T cell receptor beta chain sequence. The record originates from a study of blood T cell repertoires in COVID-19. On the study more broadly: Both acute and convalescent COVID-19 samples were obtained from the United States, Italy and Spain. PBMCs, B-cell-depleted T cells, or T cells provided the cDNA or gDNA that made up the material.

Original handling: For nucleated cells, counts were estimated from reference gene primer amplification. Assay used: immunoSEQ multiplex PCR; TCRdb lists only in-frame clones, some missing. V, J and clone size were drawn from that table, and D and trimming were deduced from the DNA. In the table there are about 180,000 clones, around 85% of which are singletons. CDR3 length: 14 amino acids. J lost 1 base, V lost 7 bases, and 6 bases had no gene match. Germline CDR1 and CDR2: WNHNN and SYGVQD (reference sequence). Sequenced: peripheral blood. The sequence came from an elderly woman with acute or convalescent COVID-19. The chain uses TRBV10-1 and TRBJ1-1; 7 bases agree with TRBD1. CDR3 loop: CASKGQPKNTEAFF. The CDR3 DNA reads TGCGCCAGCAAGGGACAGCCCAAGAACACTGAAGCTTTCTTT.